This T cell receptor (beta chain) was profiled in a study of T cell changes during pregnancy in multiple sclerosis. The J segment lost 3 bases and the V segment lost 6 bases, leaving 4 bases of the junction unmatched. The CDR3 runs 15 residues. Germline V gene data show CDR1 as SNHLY and CDR2 as FYNNEI. Sequencing was performed with immunoSEQ multiplex PCR; in TCRdb, only in-frame clones are kept and a portion is missing. The sample has 50,000 to 70,000 clones, 91% seen once. J is TRBJ2-2 and V is TRBV2; 10 bases are a match to TRBD1. This TCR was recovered from a female donor in good health, enrolled as a control in a pregnancy study. The specimen was peripheral blood, collected after pregnancy. CDR3 sequence reads: CASRKGQGYTGELFF. The CDR3 DNA reads TGTGCCAGCAGAAAGGGACAGGGGTACACCGGGGAGCTGTTTTTT.